The present T cell receptor beta chain was sequenced within a study of CD8+CD57+ T cells in acquired aplastic anemia. About the study: DNA recovered from sorted CD4+ and CD8+ cells had a mean of approximately 3 ug. Healthy CD8+ samples averaged about 10 million reads. Whole-study results and caveats: Common to patients and controls were twenty-nine CD8+ CDR3 sequences. Patient and control CD8+ Simpson's diversity was not significantly different.

Notes on this clonotype: Its antigen remains unknown.

The V and J ends lost 7 bases and 3 bases, in that order; junction bases with no gene match: 10. Germline CDR1 is WSHSY and CDR2 is SAAADI. This CDR3 has 15 amino acids. TCR beta VDJ and CDR3 were profiled, and genomic DNA was the template. TCRdb analysed the reads with MiXCR anew, one entry per CDR3 protein. Of 100,000 to 150,000 distinct CDR3 sequences in the sample, about 48% were seen once. The clonotype comes from a human donor in good health, serving as a control. The specimen was sorted CD4+, CD8+, or CD8+CD57+ T cells (not recorded which) from PBMCs. V gene TRBV10-2 combines with J gene TRBJ1-1, with 8 bases lining up with TRBD1. This CDR3 is CASNPGQGGDTEAFF. CDR3 sequence (DNA): TGCGCCAGCAATCCAGGACAGGGCGGGGACACTGAAGCTTTCTTT.